The subject of this entry is one T cell receptor beta chain. The sample is drawn from a study of blood T cell repertoires in COVID-19. Study-wide background: Acute-phase and convalescent COVID-19 samples originated in the United States, Italy and Spain. PBMCs, B-cell-depleted T cells, or T cells provided the cDNA or gDNA that made up the material.

The germline V gene has CDR1 ENHRY and CDR2 SYGVKD. CDR3 size: 16 residues. V was pared by 7 bases and J by 4 bases, with 12 bases of the junction left unmatched. Methods used by the authors: For nucleated cells, counts were estimated from reference gene primer amplification. TCRdb keeps only in-frame clones here, not all; method: immunoSEQ multiplex PCR. Clone size and the V and J calls come from that table; the DNA yielded D and trimming. Of around 140,000 clones in the sample, about 86% were seen once. The TCR sequence derives from a woman aged 55-70 years with acute or convalescent COVID-19. V usage is TRBV10-3 and J usage is TRBJ2-1, with 8 bases lining up with TRBD2. Sample: peripheral blood. CDR3 residues: CAINRAGGTQYNEQFF. Here the CDR3 DNA reads TGTGCCATCAACCGGGCGGGGGGAACTCAGTACAATGAGCAGTTCTTC.